The TCR beta chain under discussion was sequenced for a study of cytomegalovirus exposure and HLA in healthy donors. Study as a whole: Of all 400 or so donors who were genotyped, roughly 83% belonged to the Caucasian-associated ancestry cluster. Study conclusions and caveats: The study found most TCR sequences rare, yet found some public TCRs in many donors. Available immune exposure information was restricted to CMV serostatus only.

The primer mix had 60 Vbeta and 13 Jbeta primers. Sequenced by immunoSEQ multiplex PCR; TCRdb stores in-frame clones only, minus some. This repertoire shows fewer than 200,000 clones, more than 70% found once; its top ten account for under 5%. As for this clone: The antigen is undetermined.

The CDR3 has 14 residues. The germline V gene has CDR1 SGDLS and CDR2 YYNGEE. Trimming left V 2 bases short and J 4 bases short, with 12 bases between. This clonotype originated in a woman in her 50s in good health and CMV-seropositive. The chain uses TRBV9 and TRBJ1-1; no definite D call. Material: PBMCs. The DNA for the CDR3 is TGTGCCAGCAGCGTGAGCATTTCCGGCACTGAAGCTTTCTTT. This translates into CASSVSISGTEAFF. Drawing the rest from reference TRBV9 and TRBJ1-1, the complete variable domain is DSGVTQTPKHLITATGQRVTLRCSPRSGDLSVYWYQQSLDQGLQFLIQYYNGEERAKGNILERFSAQQFPDLHSELNLSSLELGDSALYFCASSVSISGTEAFFGQGTRLTVV.